This T cell receptor (beta chain) was documented in a study of shared clonotypes between healthy human individuals. V was pared by 8 bases and J by 8 bases, with 22 bases between. CDR1 is LNHDA, CDR2 SQIVND, per germline (reference sequence). The CDR3 spans 15 residues. With respect to this clone: Its specificity is unknown.

Only in-frame clones appear in the TCRdb table, and some are missing; sequencing was by immunoSEQ multiplex PCR. Among 650,000 to 800,000 clones listed, 55% to 75% were seen once. Study results and limitations: Sampling was confined to blood; repertoires within tissues likely differ.

Source material: memory CD4+ T cells sorted from blood. Subset described: CD45RA-negative fraction. This clonotype originated in a woman aged 25 to 39 in good health. This sequence joins TRBV19 and TRBJ2-4; weak D call: TRBD2 (5 bases). CDR3 protein: CASENPRAGPDIQYF. In DNA form, the CDR3 reads TGTGCCAGTGAAAACCCTAGGGCGGGTCCTGACATTCAGTACTTC.